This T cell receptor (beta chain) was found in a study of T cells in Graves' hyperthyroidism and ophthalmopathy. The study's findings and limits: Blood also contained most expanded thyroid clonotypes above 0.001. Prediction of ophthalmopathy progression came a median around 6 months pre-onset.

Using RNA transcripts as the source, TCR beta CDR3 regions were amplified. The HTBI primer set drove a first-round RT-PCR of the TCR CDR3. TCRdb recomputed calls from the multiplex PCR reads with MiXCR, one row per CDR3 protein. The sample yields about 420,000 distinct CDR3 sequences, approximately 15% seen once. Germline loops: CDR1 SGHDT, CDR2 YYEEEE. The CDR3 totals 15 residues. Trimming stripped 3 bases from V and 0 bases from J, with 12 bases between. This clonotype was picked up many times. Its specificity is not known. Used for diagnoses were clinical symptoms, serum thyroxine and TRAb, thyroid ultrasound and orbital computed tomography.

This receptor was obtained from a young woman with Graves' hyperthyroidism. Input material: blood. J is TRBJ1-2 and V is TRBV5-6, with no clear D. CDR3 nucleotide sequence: TGTGCCAGCAGCTCAGCAGATTATTCTAACTATGGCTACACCTTC. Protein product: CASSSADYSNYGYTF.